This TCR beta chain is drawn from a study of blood T cell repertoires in COVID-19. Looking at the study overall: COVID-19 samples from acute and convalescent phases originated in the United States, Italy and Spain. T cells, B-cell-depleted T cells, or PBMCs supplied cDNA or gDNA.

A single count supports this clone. CDR3 size: 14 residues. Germline-derived CDR1 and CDR2 are MDHEN and SYDVKM. Trimming removed 4 bases at V and 6 bases at J, with 15 bases between. Authors' data handling: Researchers report that nucleated cell counts were estimated from reference gene primer amplification. This table comes from immunoSEQ multiplex PCR, and its TCRdb copy is limited to in-frame clones, with some not included. The V and J calls and clone size come from that table; D and trimming were worked out from the DNA. The data show a few hundred thousand clones, roughly 87% seen once. The TCR comes from a middle-aged man with active or convalescent COVID-19. Sample: peripheral blood. This rearrangement joins TRBV28 to TRBJ1-2; D might be TRBD1 (6 bases). CDR3 coding DNA: TGTGCCAGCAGTTCCCGTCCCGGGACACATGGCTACACCTTC. It yields the protein CASSSRPGTHGYTF.